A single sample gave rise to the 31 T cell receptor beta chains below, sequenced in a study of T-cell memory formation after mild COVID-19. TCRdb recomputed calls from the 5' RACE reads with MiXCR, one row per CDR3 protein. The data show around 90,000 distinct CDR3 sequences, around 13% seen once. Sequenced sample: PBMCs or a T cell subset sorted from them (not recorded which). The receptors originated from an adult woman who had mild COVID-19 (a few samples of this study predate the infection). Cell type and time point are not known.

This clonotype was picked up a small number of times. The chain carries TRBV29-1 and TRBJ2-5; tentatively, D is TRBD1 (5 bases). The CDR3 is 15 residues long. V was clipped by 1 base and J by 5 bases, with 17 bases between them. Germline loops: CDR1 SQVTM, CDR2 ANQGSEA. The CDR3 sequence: CSVEGARGSGETQYF. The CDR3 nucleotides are TGCAGCGTTGAAGGGGCAAGGGGCTCCGGTGAGACCCAGTACTTC. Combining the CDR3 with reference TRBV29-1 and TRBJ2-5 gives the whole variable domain SAVISQKPSRDICQRGTSLTIQCQVDSQVTMMFWYRQQPGQSLTLIATANQGSEATYESGFVIDKFPISRPNLTFSTLTVSNMSPEDSSIYLCSVEGARGSGETQYFGPGTRLLVL.

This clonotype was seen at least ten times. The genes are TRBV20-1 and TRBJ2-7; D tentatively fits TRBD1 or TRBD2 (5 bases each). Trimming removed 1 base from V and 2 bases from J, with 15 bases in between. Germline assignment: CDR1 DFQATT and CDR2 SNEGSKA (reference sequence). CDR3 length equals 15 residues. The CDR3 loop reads CSARAIREPPYEQYF. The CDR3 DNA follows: TGCAGTGCTAGAGCCATCAGGGAGCCCCCCTACGAGCAGTACTTC.

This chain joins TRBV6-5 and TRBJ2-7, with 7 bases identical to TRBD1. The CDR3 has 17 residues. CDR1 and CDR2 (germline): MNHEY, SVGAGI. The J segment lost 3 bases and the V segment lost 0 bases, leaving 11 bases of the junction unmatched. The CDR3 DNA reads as TGTGCCAGCAGTTACTCCTCCCCCGGGACAGTGGGCTACGAGCAGTACTTC. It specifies CASSYSSPGTVGYEQYF.

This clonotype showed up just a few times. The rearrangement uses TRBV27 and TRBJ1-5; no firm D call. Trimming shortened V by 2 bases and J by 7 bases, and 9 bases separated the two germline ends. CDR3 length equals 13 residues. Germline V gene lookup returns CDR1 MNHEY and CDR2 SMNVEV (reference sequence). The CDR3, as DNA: TGTGCCAGCAGTTTAAACCTAGGGCAGCCCCAGCATTTT. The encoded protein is CASSLNLGQPQHF.

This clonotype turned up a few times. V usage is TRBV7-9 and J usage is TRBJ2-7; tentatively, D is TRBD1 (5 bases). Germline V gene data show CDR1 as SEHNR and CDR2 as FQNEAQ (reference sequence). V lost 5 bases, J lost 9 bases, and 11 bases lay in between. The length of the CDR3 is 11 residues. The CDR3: CASSDKGMQYF. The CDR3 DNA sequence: TGTGCCAGCAGCGACAAGGGGATGCAGTACTTC.

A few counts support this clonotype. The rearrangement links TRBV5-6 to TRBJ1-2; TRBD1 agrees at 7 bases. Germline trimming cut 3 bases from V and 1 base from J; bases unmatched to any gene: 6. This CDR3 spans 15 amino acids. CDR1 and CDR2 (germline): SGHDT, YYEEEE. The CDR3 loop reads CASSSDRVINYGYTF. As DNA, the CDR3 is TGTGCCAGCAGCTCCGACAGGGTGATTAACTATGGCTACACCTTC. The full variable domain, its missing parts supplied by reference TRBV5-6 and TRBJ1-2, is DAGVTQSPTHLIKTRGQQVTLRCSPKSGHDTVSWYQQALGQGPQFIFQYYEEEERQRGNFPDRFSGHQFPNYSSELNVNALLLGDSALYLCASSSDRVINYGYTFGSGTRLTVV.

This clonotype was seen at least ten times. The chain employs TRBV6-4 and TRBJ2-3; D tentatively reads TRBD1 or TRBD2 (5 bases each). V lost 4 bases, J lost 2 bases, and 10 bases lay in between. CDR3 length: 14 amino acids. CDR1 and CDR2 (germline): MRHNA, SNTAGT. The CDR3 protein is CASSGDGITDTQYF. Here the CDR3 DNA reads TGTGCCAGCAGTGGGGACGGAATCACAGATACGCAGTATTTT.

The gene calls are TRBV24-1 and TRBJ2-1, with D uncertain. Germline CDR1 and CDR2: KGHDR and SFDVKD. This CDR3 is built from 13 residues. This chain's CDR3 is CGVGGPSYNEQFF. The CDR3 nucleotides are TGTGGGGTGGGCGGACCCTCCTACAATGAGCAGTTCTTC.

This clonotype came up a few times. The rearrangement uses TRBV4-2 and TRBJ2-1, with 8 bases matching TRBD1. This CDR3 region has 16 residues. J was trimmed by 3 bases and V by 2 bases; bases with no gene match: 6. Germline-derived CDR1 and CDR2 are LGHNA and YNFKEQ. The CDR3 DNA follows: TGTGCCAGCAGCCAACAGACCGGGACAGGCTACAATGAGCAGTTCTTC. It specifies CASSQQTGTGYNEQFF.

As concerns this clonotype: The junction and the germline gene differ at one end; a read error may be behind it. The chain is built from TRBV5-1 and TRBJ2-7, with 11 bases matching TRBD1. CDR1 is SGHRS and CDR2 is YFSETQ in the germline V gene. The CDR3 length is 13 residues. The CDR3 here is CASTLDRGREQYF. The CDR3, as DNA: TGCGCCAGCACCTTGGACAGGGGGCGAGAGCAGTACTTC.

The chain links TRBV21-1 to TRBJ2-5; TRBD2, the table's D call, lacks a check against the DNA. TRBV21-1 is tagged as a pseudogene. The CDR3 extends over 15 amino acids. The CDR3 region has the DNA TGTGCCAGCAGCAAAGAGAGGCCCAACCAAGAGACCCAGTACTTC. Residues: CASSKERPNQETQYF.

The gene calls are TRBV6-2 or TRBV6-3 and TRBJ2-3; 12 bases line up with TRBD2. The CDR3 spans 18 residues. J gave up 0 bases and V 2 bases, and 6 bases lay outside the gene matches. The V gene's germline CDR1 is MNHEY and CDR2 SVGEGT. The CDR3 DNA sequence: TGTGCCAGCAGTTACAGGCTAGCGGGGGGGACAAGCACAGATACGCAGTATTTT. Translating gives CASSYRLAGGTSTDTQYF.

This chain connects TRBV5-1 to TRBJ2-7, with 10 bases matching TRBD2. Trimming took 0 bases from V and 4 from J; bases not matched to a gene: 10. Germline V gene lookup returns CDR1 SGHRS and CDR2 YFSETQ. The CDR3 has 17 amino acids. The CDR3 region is CASSLALCSGGIYEQYF. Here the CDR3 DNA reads TGCGCCAGCAGCTTGGCCTTGTGTAGCGGGGGGATATACGAGCAGTACTTC.

The CDR3 is CSAPGTYLTDTQYF. The DNA for the CDR3 is TGCAGTGCTCCCGGGACTTACCTTACAGATACGCAGTATTTT. The genes are TRBV20-1 and TRBJ2-3, with D maybe TRBD2 (6 bases). The germline V and J ends were trimmed by 5 bases and 3 bases, with 15 bases remaining between them. The germline V gene has CDR1 DFQATT and CDR2 SNEGSKA (reference sequence). The CDR3 spans 14 residues.

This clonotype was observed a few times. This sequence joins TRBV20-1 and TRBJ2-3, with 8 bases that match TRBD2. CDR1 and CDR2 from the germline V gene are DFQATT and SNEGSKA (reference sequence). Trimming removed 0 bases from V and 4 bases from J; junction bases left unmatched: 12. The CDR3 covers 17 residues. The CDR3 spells CSARDRSASGPPDTQYF. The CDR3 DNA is TGCAGTGCTAGAGATAGGTCGGCTAGCGGGCCACCAGATACGCAGTATTTT.

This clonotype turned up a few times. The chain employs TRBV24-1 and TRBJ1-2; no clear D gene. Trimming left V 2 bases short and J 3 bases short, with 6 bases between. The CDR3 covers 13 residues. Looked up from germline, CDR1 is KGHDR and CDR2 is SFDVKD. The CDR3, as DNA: TGTGCCACCAGTGATTGGGAAGACTATGGCTACACCTTC. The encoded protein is CATSDWEDYGYTF.

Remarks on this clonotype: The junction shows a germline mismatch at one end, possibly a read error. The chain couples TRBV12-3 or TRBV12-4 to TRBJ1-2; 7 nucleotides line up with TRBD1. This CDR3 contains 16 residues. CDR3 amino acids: CASSTDRDRINHGYTF. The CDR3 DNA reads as TGTGCCAGCAGTACCGACCGGGACAGAATTAACCATGGCTACACCTTC.

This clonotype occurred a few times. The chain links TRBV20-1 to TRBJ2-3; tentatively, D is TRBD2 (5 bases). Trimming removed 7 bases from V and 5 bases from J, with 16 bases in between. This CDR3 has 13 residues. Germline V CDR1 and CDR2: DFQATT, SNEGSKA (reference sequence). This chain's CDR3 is CSGALSDLDTQYF. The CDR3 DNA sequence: TGCAGTGGAGCCCTTAGCGATCTAGATACGCAGTATTTT.

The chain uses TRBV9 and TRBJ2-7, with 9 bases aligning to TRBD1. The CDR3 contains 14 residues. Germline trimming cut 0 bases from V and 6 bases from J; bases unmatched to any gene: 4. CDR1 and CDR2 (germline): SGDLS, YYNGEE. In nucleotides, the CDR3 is TGTGCCAGCAGCGTAGCGGACAGGGGCTCCGAGCAGTACTTC. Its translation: CASSVADRGSEQYF. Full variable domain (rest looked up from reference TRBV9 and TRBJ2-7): DSGVTQTPKHLITATGQRVTLRCSPRSGDLSVYWYQQSLDQGLQFLIQYYNGEERAKGNILERFSAQQFPDLHSELNLSSLELGDSALYFCASSVADRGSEQYFGPGTRLTVT.

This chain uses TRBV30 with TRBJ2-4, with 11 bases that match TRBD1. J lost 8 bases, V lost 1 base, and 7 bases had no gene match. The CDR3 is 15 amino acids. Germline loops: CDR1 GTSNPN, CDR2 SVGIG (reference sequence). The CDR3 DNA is TGTGCCTGGAGTGGGGAGGACAGGGGGCTTGACATTCAGTACTTC. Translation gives CAWSGEDRGLDIQYF.

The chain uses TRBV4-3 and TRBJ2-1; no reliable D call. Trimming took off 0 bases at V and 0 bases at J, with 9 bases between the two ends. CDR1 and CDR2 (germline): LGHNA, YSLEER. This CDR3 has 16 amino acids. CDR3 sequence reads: CASSQDLQSSYNEQFF. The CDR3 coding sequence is TGCGCCAGCAGCCAAGATCTCCAGAGCTCCTACAATGAGCAGTTCTTC.

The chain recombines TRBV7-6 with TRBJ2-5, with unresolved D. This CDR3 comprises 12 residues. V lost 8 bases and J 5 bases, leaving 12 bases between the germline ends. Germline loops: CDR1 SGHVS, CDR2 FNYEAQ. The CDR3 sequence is CASGPVGETQYF. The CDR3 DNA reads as TGTGCCAGCGGGCCGGTGGGGGAGACCCAGTACTTC.

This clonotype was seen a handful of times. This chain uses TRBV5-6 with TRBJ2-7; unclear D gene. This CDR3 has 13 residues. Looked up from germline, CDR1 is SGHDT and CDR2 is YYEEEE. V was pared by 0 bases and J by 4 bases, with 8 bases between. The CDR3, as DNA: TGTGCCAGCAGCTTGGCGTATTCTTACGAGCAGTACTTC. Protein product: CASSLAYSYEQYF.

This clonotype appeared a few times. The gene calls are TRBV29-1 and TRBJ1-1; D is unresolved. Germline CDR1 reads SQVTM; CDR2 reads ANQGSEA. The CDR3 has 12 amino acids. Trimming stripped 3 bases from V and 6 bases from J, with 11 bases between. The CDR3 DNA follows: TGCAGCGTTGAGGAGGGATTCGCTGAAGCTTTCTTT. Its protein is CSVEEGFAEAFF.

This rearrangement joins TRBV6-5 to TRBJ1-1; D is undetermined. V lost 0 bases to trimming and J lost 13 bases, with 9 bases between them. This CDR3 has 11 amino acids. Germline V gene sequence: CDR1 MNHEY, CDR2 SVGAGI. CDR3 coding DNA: TGTGCCAGCAGTTACTCGGGAAAGGATTTCTTT. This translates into CASSYSGKDFF.

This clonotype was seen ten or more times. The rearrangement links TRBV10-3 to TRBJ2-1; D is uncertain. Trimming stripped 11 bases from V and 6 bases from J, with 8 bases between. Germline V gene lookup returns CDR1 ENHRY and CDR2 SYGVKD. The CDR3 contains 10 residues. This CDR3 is CAAGGNEQFF. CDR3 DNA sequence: TGTGCCGCCGGCGGCAATGAGCAGTTCTTC.

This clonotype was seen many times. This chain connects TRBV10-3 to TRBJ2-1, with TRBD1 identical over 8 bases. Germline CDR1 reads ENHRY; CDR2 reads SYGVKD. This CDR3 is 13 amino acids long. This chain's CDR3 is CAGPGGFYNEQFF. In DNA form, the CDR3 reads TGTGCTGGACCAGGGGGCTTCTACAATGAGCAGTTCTTC.

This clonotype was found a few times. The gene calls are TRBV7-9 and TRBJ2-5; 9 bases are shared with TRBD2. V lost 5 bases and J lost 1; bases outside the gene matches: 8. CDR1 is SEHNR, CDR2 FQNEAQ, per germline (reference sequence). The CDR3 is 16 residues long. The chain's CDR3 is CASSHSAGGSQETQYF. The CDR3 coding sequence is TGTGCCAGCAGCCACTCCGCGGGGGGGAGCCAAGAGACCCAGTACTTC.

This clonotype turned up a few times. CDR3 in amino acids: CASSVGGGSVGDTQYF. The DNA for the CDR3 is TGTGCCAGCAGCGTAGGGGGCGGGAGTGTAGGAGATACGCAGTATTTT. V usage is TRBV9 and J usage is TRBJ2-3, with 7 bases matching TRBD2. The V gene's germline CDR1 is SGDLS and CDR2 YYNGEE. This CDR3 has 16 residues. V shed 0 bases and J 5 bases; nucleotides not matched to a gene: 9.

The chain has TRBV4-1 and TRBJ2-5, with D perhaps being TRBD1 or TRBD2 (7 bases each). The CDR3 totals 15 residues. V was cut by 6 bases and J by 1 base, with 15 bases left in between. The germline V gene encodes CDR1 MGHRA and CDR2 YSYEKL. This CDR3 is CASSPGGDSQETQYF. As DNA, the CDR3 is TGCGCCAGCAGTCCTGGGGGGGACAGCCAAGAGACCCAGTACTTC.

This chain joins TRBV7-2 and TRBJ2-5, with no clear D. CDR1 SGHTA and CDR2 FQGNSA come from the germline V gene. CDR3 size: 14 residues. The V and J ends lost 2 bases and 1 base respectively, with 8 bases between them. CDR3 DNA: TGTGCCAGCAGCTTATGGTTTCCCCAAGAGACCCAGTACTTC. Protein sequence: CASSLWFPQETQYF.